A selection of T cell receptor beta chains follows, all from one sample in a study of blood T cell repertoires in COVID-19. TCRdb keeps only in-frame clones here, not all; method: immunoSEQ multiplex PCR. Of roughly 89,000 clones in the sample, approximately 81% were seen once. Input material: peripheral blood. The receptors here all came from a woman of 80 years or more with acute or convalescent COVID-19. The CDR3 runs from the conserved cysteine through the conserved F or W. D genes are given only for firm matches. Size is stated for part of the rows, as once, few or many counts, or as a class when the clone is expanded.

CDR3 length: 16; V gene: TRBV7-3; clone size: .; D gene: TRBD2; J gene: TRBJ2-2; CDR3 DNA: TGTGCCAGCAGCTGGGGGGGTCAGCAGAACACCGGGGAGCTGTTTTTT; CDR3 protein: CASSWGGQQNTGELFF
CDR3 length: 19; V gene: TRBV11-2; clone size: once; D gene: TRBD2; J gene: TRBJ2-3; CDR3 DNA: TGTGCCAGCAGCTTTCTCCGGCGGGGACTAGCGGGGGGCACAGATACGCAGTATTTT; CDR3 protein: CASSFLRRGLAGGTDTQYF
CDR3 length: 14; V gene: TRBV7-3; clone size: .; D gene: TRBD2; J gene: TRBJ2-5; CDR3 DNA: TGTGCCAGCAGCTTTTCGTCTAGCGGGGGACTCCAGTACTTC; CDR3 protein: CASSFSSSGGLQYF
CDR3 length: 16; V gene: TRBV2; clone size: .; D gene: TRBD1; J gene: TRBJ1-3; CDR3 DNA: TGTGCCAGCAGACAAGCGACAGGGGGCTTAGGAAACACCATATATTTT; CDR3 protein: CASRQATGGLGNTIYF
CDR3 length: 15; V gene: TRBV5-1; clone size: once; D gene: TRBD1; J gene: TRBJ1-6; CDR3 DNA: TGCGCCAGCAGCCGGGGTGGGACAGGGGACTCACCCCTCCACTTT; CDR3 protein: CASSRGGTGDSPLHF
CDR3 length: 17; V gene: TRBV11-3; clone size: .; D gene: TRBD2; J gene: TRBJ2-5; CDR3 DNA: TGTGCCAGCAGCTTGGGACTAGCGGGGCCCGTAGGAGAGACCCAGTACTTC; CDR3 protein: CASSLGLAGPVGETQYF
CDR3 length: 14; V gene: TRBV5-1; clone size: .; D gene: TRBD1; J gene: TRBJ2-7; CDR3 DNA: TGCGCCAGCAGCTTGGGGACAGGGGGCCTCGAGCAGTACTTC; CDR3 protein: CASSLGTGGLEQYF
CDR3 length: 14; V gene: TRBV11-2; clone size: .; D gene: .; J gene: TRBJ1-1; CDR3 DNA: TGTGCCAGCAGCCCCACGCCAGGGAACACTGAAGCTTTCTTT; CDR3 protein: CASSPTPGNTEAFF
CDR3 length: 17; V gene: TRBV28; clone size: .; D gene: TRBD1; J gene: TRBJ1-5; CDR3 DNA: TGTGCCAGCAGTTTAAGCCCTTCTAGGGGGCGTAATCAGCCCCAGCATTTT; CDR3 protein: CASSLSPSRGRNQPQHF
CDR3 length: 13; V gene: TRBV3-1/TRBV3-2; clone size: .; D gene: .; J gene: TRBJ1-3; CDR3 DNA: TGTGCCAGCAGCCAAGAGTCAGGGTTTGCCATATATTTT; CDR3 protein: CASSQESGFAIYF
CDR3 length: 16; V gene: TRBV2; clone size: .; D gene: TRBD2; J gene: TRBJ2-2; CDR3 DNA: TGTGCCAGCAGTGGCACCTTAGCGGGGGGCACCGGGGAGCTGTTTTTT; CDR3 protein: CASSGTLAGGTGELFF
CDR3 length: 18; V gene: TRBV4-1; clone size: once; D gene: .; J gene: TRBJ1-5; CDR3 DNA: TGCGCCAGCAGCCAAGAGTTGGGGGGACTCGGGTACGGTCAGCCCCAGCATTTT; CDR3 protein: CASSQELGGLGYGQPQHF
CDR3 length: 17; V gene: TRBV11-3; clone size: .; D gene: TRBD1; J gene: TRBJ1-3; CDR3 DNA: TGTGCCAGCAGCGGCAAAGACAGGGGATTCTCTGGAAACACCATATATTTT; CDR3 protein: CASSGKDRGFSGNTIYF
CDR3 length: 12; V gene: TRBV12-3/TRBV12-4; clone size: .; D gene: TRBD1; J gene: TRBJ1-5; CDR3 DNA: TGTGCCAGCAGTCGGGGACAGGGGAACCAGCATTTT; CDR3 protein: CASSRGQGNQHF
CDR3 length: 14; V gene: TRBV5-1; clone size: .; D gene: .; J gene: TRBJ2-1; CDR3 DNA: TGCGCCAGCAGCTTTAATACAGACTACAATGAGCAGTTCTTC; CDR3 protein: CASSFNTDYNEQFF
CDR3 length: 15; V gene: TRBV5-4; clone size: .; D gene: .; J gene: TRBJ1-2; CDR3 DNA: TGTGCCAGCAGCTTGGCCGAACAGTCAAACTATGGCTACACCTTC; CDR3 protein: CASSLAEQSNYGYTF
CDR3 length: 14; V gene: TRBV24-1; clone size: .; D gene: .; J gene: TRBJ1-5; CDR3 DNA: TGTGCCACCAGTGATCCCGGGGTCAATCAGCCCCAGCATTTT; CDR3 protein: CATSDPGVNQPQHF
CDR3 length: 15; V gene: TRBV5-4; clone size: .; D gene: TRBD1; J gene: TRBJ2-3; CDR3 DNA: TGTGCCAGCAGCGGTAGGACAGGGGCGGTCGATACGCAGTATTTT; CDR3 protein: CASSGRTGAVDTQYF
CDR3 length: 15; V gene: TRBV7-2; clone size: .; D gene: TRBD1; J gene: TRBJ1-3; CDR3 DNA: TGTGCCAGCAGCTTAGGACAGGGCTTTGGAAACACCATATATTTT; CDR3 protein: CASSLGQGFGNTIYF
CDR3 length: 14; V gene: TRBV6-5; clone size: .; D gene: .; J gene: TRBJ1-6; CDR3 DNA: TGTGCCAGCAGTTACTCAGACAGCAATTCACCCCTCCACTTT; CDR3 protein: CASSYSDSNSPLHF
CDR3 length: 16; V gene: TRBV19; clone size: .; D gene: TRBD1; J gene: TRBJ1-5; CDR3 DNA: TGTGCCAGTAGACCCACACAGGGGCGGAGCAATCAGCCCCAGCATTTT; CDR3 protein: CASRPTQGRSNQPQHF
CDR3 length: 17; V gene: TRBV28; clone size: .; D gene: .; J gene: TRBJ2-1; CDR3 DNA: TGTGCCAGCACCTCAAGCGGCTCCATTAGCTCCTACAATGAGCAGTTCTTC; CDR3 protein: CASTSSGSISSYNEQFF
CDR3 length: 14; V gene: TRBV25-1; clone size: .; D gene: .; J gene: TRBJ2-3; CDR3 DNA: TGTGCCAGCAGTTACGACCTAAGGGGAGATACGCAGTATTTT; CDR3 protein: CASSYDLRGDTQYF
CDR3 length: 13; V gene: TRBV7-2; clone size: .; D gene: .; J gene: TRBJ1-1; CDR3 DNA: TGTGCCAGCAACTTTTTCGCGGGGAAAGAAGCTTTCTTT; CDR3 protein: CASNFFAGKEAFF
CDR3 length: 16; V gene: TRBV19; clone size: .; D gene: TRBD1; J gene: TRBJ1-3; CDR3 DNA: TGTGCCAGTAGTCATCAGGGGACAGGGGCCCGGAACACCATATATTTT; CDR3 protein: CASSHQGTGARNTIYF
CDR3 length: 16; V gene: TRBV4-2; clone size: .; D gene: TRBD2; J gene: TRBJ2-5; CDR3 DNA: TGTGCCAGCAGCCAAGATGGCGGGGGGTCAAAAGAGACCCAGTACTTC; CDR3 protein: CASSQDGGGSKETQYF
CDR3 length: 15; V gene: TRBV18; clone size: .; D gene: .; J gene: TRBJ1-6; CDR3 DNA: TGTGCCAGCTCATCTAAAAACGGGGGGAATTCACCCCTCCACTTT; CDR3 protein: CASSSKNGGNSPLHF
CDR3 length: 16; V gene: TRBV7-9; clone size: .; D gene: .; J gene: TRBJ2-3; CDR3 DNA: TGTGCCAGCAGCCCCTGGGGGGGCGCGGGCACAGATACGCAGTATTTT; CDR3 protein: CASSPWGGAGTDTQYF
CDR3 length: 13; V gene: TRBV5-1; clone size: .; D gene: .; J gene: TRBJ2-7; CDR3 DNA: TGCGCCAGCACCGAGGGCACCTCCTACGAGCAGTACTTC; CDR3 protein: CASTEGTSYEQYF
CDR3 length: 15; V gene: TRBV24-1; clone size: .; D gene: .; J gene: TRBJ2-1; CDR3 DNA: TGTGCCACCCAACCCGCCACGACAGGCAGCCATGAGCAGTTCTTC; CDR3 protein: CATQPATTGSHEQFF
CDR3 length: 13; V gene: TRBV14; clone size: .; D gene: TRBD1; J gene: TRBJ1-1; CDR3 DNA: TGTGCCAGCAGCCACATGGACAGGGGAGAGGCTTTCTTT; CDR3 protein: CASSHMDRGEAFF
CDR3 length: 14; V gene: TRBV18; clone size: .; D gene: TRBD1; J gene: TRBJ1-2; CDR3 DNA: TGTGCCAGCTCAACCGGGACAGGGTACTATGGCTACACCTTC; CDR3 protein: CASSTGTGYYGYTF
CDR3 length: 18; V gene: TRBV10-1; clone size: .; D gene: .; J gene: TRBJ1-5; CDR3 DNA: TGCGCCAGCAACCTAGCCCCTAAACAGGGTGAGGGAGATCAGCCCCAGCATTTT; CDR3 protein: CASNLAPKQGEGDQPQHF
CDR3 length: 15; V gene: TRBV27; clone size: .; D gene: TRBD2; J gene: TRBJ2-1; CDR3 DNA: TGTGCCAGCCAAAGGTTGGGGGGGATTTACAATGAGCAGTTCTTC; CDR3 protein: CASQRLGGIYNEQFF
CDR3 length: 14; V gene: TRBV11-2; clone size: .; D gene: .; J gene: TRBJ2-7; CDR3 DNA: TGTGCCAGCAGCTTATGGACAGAAGGCTACGAGCAGTACTTC; CDR3 protein: CASSLWTEGYEQYF
CDR3 length: 18; V gene: TRBV3-1/TRBV3-2; clone size: .; D gene: .; J gene: TRBJ1-3; CDR3 DNA: TGTGCCAGCAGCCAACTTACCGTAGCAGGACAGATTGGAAACACCATATATTTT; CDR3 protein: CASSQLTVAGQIGNTIYF
CDR3 length: 13; V gene: TRBV18; clone size: .; D gene: .; J gene: TRBJ2-7; CDR3 DNA: TGTGCCAGCTCACATGGACAGCACTACGAGCAGTACTTC; CDR3 protein: CASSHGQHYEQYF
CDR3 length: 14; V gene: TRBV6-5; clone size: .; D gene: .; J gene: TRBJ1-5; CDR3 DNA: TGTGCCAGCAGTTACGCCAGAAACAATCAGCCCCAGCATTTT; CDR3 protein: CASSYARNNQPQHF
CDR3 length: 17; V gene: TRBV10-1; clone size: .; D gene: TRBD2; J gene: TRBJ2-1; CDR3 DNA: TGCGCCAGCAGTGGGGTTAGCGGGGGGCTAGCCTACAATGAGCAGTTCTTC; CDR3 protein: CASSGVSGGLAYNEQFF
CDR3 length: 16; V gene: TRBV3-1/TRBV3-2; clone size: once; D gene: TRBD2; J gene: TRBJ2-3; CDR3 DNA: TGTGCCAGCAGCCAAGTGTTAGCGGGGGGCACAGATACGCAGTATTTT; CDR3 protein: CASSQVLAGGTDTQYF
CDR3 length: 11; V gene: TRBV28; clone size: few; D gene: .; J gene: TRBJ2-7; CDR3 DNA: TGTGCCAGCAGTTTGAGTCGGGAGCAGTACTTC; CDR3 protein: CASSLSREQYF
CDR3 length: 18; V gene: TRBV5-1; clone size: .; D gene: .; J gene: TRBJ1-4; CDR3 DNA: TGCGCCAGCAGCTTGGCCGGAGACAGACGAGTACTAAATGAAAAACTGTTTTTT; CDR3 protein: CASSLAGDRRVLNEKLFF
CDR3 length: 15; V gene: TRBV30; clone size: .; D gene: .; J gene: TRBJ2-3; CDR3 DNA: TGTGCCTGGAGTGCCTGGGCGGGAAGCACAGATACGCAGTATTTT; CDR3 protein: CAWSAWAGSTDTQYF
CDR3 length: 15; V gene: TRBV5-4; clone size: once; D gene: TRBD1; J gene: TRBJ1-6; CDR3 DNA: TGTGCCAGCAGCGTCTTGGACAGGGCAGGATCACCCCTCCACTTT; CDR3 protein: CASSVLDRAGSPLHF
CDR3 length: 15; V gene: TRBV24-1; clone size: .; D gene: .; J gene: TRBJ2-5; CDR3 DNA: TGTGCCACCAGCCAGCGAGCGGTGTACCAAGAGACCCAGTACTTC; CDR3 protein: CATSQRAVYQETQYF
CDR3 length: 12; V gene: TRBV5-6; clone size: .; D gene: .; J gene: TRBJ1-2; CDR3 DNA: TGTGCCAGCAGGGAGAGGGAATATGGCTACACCTTC; CDR3 protein: CASREREYGYTF
CDR3 length: 14; V gene: TRBV28; clone size: .; D gene: .; J gene: TRBJ2-2; CDR3 DNA: TGTGCCAGCAGTTTCCTAGCGTCCACCGGGGAGCTGTTTTTT; CDR3 protein: CASSFLASTGELFF
CDR3 length: 15; V gene: TRBV9; clone size: .; D gene: TRBD1; J gene: TRBJ2-7; CDR3 DNA: TGTGCCAGCAGCGTCTCTGGACAGGGGACCTACGAGCAGTACTTC; CDR3 protein: CASSVSGQGTYEQYF
CDR3 length: 16; V gene: TRBV6-5; clone size: .; D gene: TRBD1; J gene: TRBJ1-1; CDR3 DNA: TGTGCCAGCAGTTACTCCTCGGGACAGCGGAACACTGAAGCTTTCTTT; CDR3 protein: CASSYSSGQRNTEAFF
CDR3 length: 14; V gene: TRBV6-5; clone size: .; D gene: TRBD1; J gene: TRBJ1-6; CDR3 DNA: TGTGCCAGCAGCGACAGGGGGCGCGATTCACCCCTCCACTTT; CDR3 protein: CASSDRGRDSPLHF